The rows below give T cell receptor beta chains drawn from one sample of a study of T cell responses to AZD1222 COVID-19 vaccine. The protocol was immunoSEQ multiplex PCR, while the TCRdb copy is restricted to in-frame clones and leaves out a portion. Of 90,000 to 120,000 clones listed, around 90% are singletons. The sequencing used peripheral blood, collected on day 0 of AZD1222 vaccination. The receptors shown here come from an adult in good health. Each CDR3 is given without its conserved first and last residue.

v_call,j_call,cdr3_aa
TRBV12-3/TRBV12-4,TRBJ2-1,ASSLVGGLGI
TRBV7-3,TRBJ2-3,ASSLSGGRTDTQY
TRBV6-6,TRBJ1-5,ASSSTGIGQPQH
TRBV28,TRBJ1-1,ASSLIAGNTEAF
TRBV5-1,TRBJ2-3,ASSDGTTGDTQY
TRBV7-2,TRBJ1-4,ASSFRDRAGEKLF
TRBV24-1,TRBJ2-1,ATSDPDYYNEQF
TRBV25-1,TRBJ1-3,ASSESRGNSLRNTIY
TRBV7-2,TRBJ1-2,ASSARRTPYGYT
TRBV7-7,TRBJ2-1,ASSPLGTGANEQF
TRBV7-9,TRBJ1-2,ASSLGGVNYGYT
TRBV5-1,TRBJ1-1,ASSLVSGGTEAF
TRBV30,TRBJ2-6,AWSVLALRGSGANVLT
TRBV19,TRBJ1-2,ASKGPARERGGYT
TRBV9,TRBJ2-1,ASSRSGAAYNEQF
TRBV7-9,TRBJ1-4,ASSLDMANEKLF
TRBV6-6,TRBJ2-7,ASSSSLYYEQY
TRBV5-1,TRBJ1-1,ASSRGQARMNTEAF
TRBV3-1/TRBV3-2,TRBJ2-6,ASSDIRGTGFSGANVLT
TRBV12-3/TRBV12-4,TRBJ2-5,ASSSRGAETQY
TRBV19,TRBJ2-1,ASKLRETDNEEQF
TRBV5-4,TRBJ2-4,ASSFKDSIRFKNIQY
TRBV30,TRBJ2-7,AWSGGSGVTSYEQY
TRBV19,TRBJ1-1,ASSSGQNTEAF
TRBV24-1,TRBJ1-5,ATSDNGRGSGNQPQH
TRBV5-4,TRBJ1-2,ASSFYGGGYT
TRBV6-2/TRBV6-3,TRBJ2-7,ASSTFKTGEQY